This TCR beta chain was identified in a study of tumor-infiltrating lymphocytes in oesophageal squamous cell carcinoma. Germline-derived CDR1 and CDR2 are MNHEY and SVGEGT. CDR3 length equals 14 residues. TCRdb re-derived calls from the PCR reads in MiXCR, one entry per CDR3 protein. The repertoire holds about 15,000 distinct CDR3 sequences, roughly 49% seen once, with around 18% in the top ten. Sequenced material: esophageal tumor tissue. The rearrangement joins TRBV6-2 or TRBV6-3 to TRBJ2-3; maybe TRBD1 (6 bases). The end of the DNA aligns better with TRBJ2-7, so the J call may be wrong. The source of this sequence is a male donor with esophageal squamous cell carcinoma. CDR3 region: CASSETGYIYEQYF. The CDR3 DNA reads TGTGCCAGCAGTGAAACAGGGTATATCTACGAGCAGTACTTC.